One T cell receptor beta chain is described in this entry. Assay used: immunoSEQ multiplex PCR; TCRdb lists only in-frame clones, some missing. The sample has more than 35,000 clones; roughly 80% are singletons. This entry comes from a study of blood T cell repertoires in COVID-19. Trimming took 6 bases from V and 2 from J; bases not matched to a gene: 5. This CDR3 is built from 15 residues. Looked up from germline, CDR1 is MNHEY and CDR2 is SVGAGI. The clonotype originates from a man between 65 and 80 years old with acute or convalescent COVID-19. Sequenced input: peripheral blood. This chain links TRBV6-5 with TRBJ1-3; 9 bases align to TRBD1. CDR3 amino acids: CASSVRDRAGNTIYF. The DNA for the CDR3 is TGTGCCAGCAGCGTCCGGGACAGGGCTGGAAACACCATATATTTT.